The 15 T cell receptor beta chains below were found in one sample sequenced in a study of T cell repertoires in cytomegalovirus infection. Each CDR3 protein gets one entry after TCRdb re-called the reads with MiXCR. The profile shows roughly 340,000 distinct CDR3 sequences, almost 30% of them singletons. Their antigens remain unidentified. The sequenced sample was cultured PBMCs, obtained from culture after CMV antigen stimulation. Receptors were obtained from a human donor in good health (CMV status not recorded). Some clones in this sample may be carry-over from other donors' samples.

This clonotype was seen a few times. This chain uses TRBV28 with TRBJ2-2; 14 nucleotides align to TRBD2. This CDR3 comprises 18 residues. Germline CDR1 and CDR2: MDHEN and SYDVKM. J lost 7 bases, V lost 5 bases, and 12 bases had no gene match. The CDR3: CASSTRGTSGSGVGELFF. Written as DNA, the CDR3 is TGTGCCAGCAGTACTCGTGGGACTAGCGGGAGTGGGGTCGGGGAGCTGTTTTTT.

The V gene is TRBV6-1, the J gene TRBJ1-4; D gene unclear. This CDR3 comprises 15 residues. V was shortened by 7 bases and J by 0 bases, with 12 bases between the two germline ends. Per the germline V gene, CDR1 is MNHNS and CDR2 is SASEGT. In DNA form, the CDR3 reads TGTGCCAGCACTTCCGGGGATGCAACTAATGAAAAACTGTTTTTT. Amino acids: CASTSGDATNEKLFF.

This clonotype was detected ten times or more. The rearrangement links TRBV19 to TRBJ2-2; no reliable D call. Germline assignment: CDR1 LNHDA and CDR2 SQIVND (reference sequence). With 8 bases removed from V and 1 base from J, the gap between germline ends came to 8 bases. The CDR3 runs 13 residues. CDR3: CASFGGNTGELFF. The CDR3 DNA is TGTGCCAGTTTCGGCGGGAACACCGGGGAGCTGTTTTTT.

The table lists this clonotype with many counts. The chain couples TRBV7-8 to TRBJ2-1; D is unresolved. The length of the CDR3 is 18 residues. V was shortened by 2 bases and J by 3 bases, with 20 bases between the two germline ends. Germline V lookup: CDR1 SGHVS, CDR2 FQNEAQ. The CDR3, as DNA: TGTGCCAGCAGCTTAAGAGCGTTAGGACCGCTGCGCTACAATGAGCAGTTCTTC. As protein: CASSLRALGPLRYNEQFF.

This clonotype was seen just once. CDR3 DNA sequence: TGTGCCAGCAGTGAAAGAAGAGGTACCAACACCGGGGAGCTGTTTTTT. It encodes CASSERRGTNTGELFF. The chain recombines TRBV2 with TRBJ2-2; D gene unclear. Trimming stripped 2 bases from V and 2 bases from J, with 12 bases between. The CDR3 has 16 amino acids. Germline V lookup: CDR1 SNHLY, CDR2 FYNNEI.

The chain combines TRBV12-3 or TRBV12-4 with TRBJ2-1; 10 nucleotides line up with TRBD2. CDR3 length equals 13 residues. The V segment lost 4 bases and the J segment 6 bases; nucleotides outside the gene matches: 0. The CDR3 DNA sequence: TGTGCCAGCAGTTGGACTAGCGGCAATGAGCAGTTCTTC. Amino acid sequence: CASSWTSGNEQFF.

This clonotype has only a few counts. The chain is built from TRBV7-9 and TRBJ1-2; the D is unclear. CDR1 and CDR2 from the germline V gene are SEHNR and FQNEAQ (reference sequence). The CDR3 extends over 13 amino acids. The V gene lost 3 bases and the J gene lost 6 bases, with 11 bases spanning the gap. Here the CDR3 reads CASSFPHSDGYTF. The CDR3 coding sequence is TGTGCCAGCAGCTTCCCCCACTCGGATGGCTACACCTTC.

The gene calls are TRBV12-3 or TRBV12-4 and TRBJ1-1; maybe TRBD1 (5 bases). Trimming shortened V by 3 bases and J by 5 bases, and 13 bases separated the two germline ends. The CDR3 length is 14 residues. CDR3 sequence (DNA): TGTGCCAGCAGTTTTTTTAGGGGAAGGACTGAAGCTTTCTTT. Its translation: CASSFFRGRTEAFF.

The chain couples TRBV19 to TRBJ1-2; no clear D gene. Trimming took off 3 bases at V and 3 bases at J, with 11 bases between the two ends. Germline V lookup: CDR1 LNHDA, CDR2 SQIVND (reference sequence). The CDR3 consists of 14 residues. The CDR3 loop reads CASSMASMDYGYTF. The CDR3 bases are TGTGCCAGTAGTATGGCGTCGATGGACTATGGCTACACCTTC.

This sequence joins TRBV25-1 and TRBJ2-7; 8 bases map to TRBD1. The trim removed 4 bases at V and 7 bases at J, leaving 6 bases unmatched. The CDR3 has 13 residues. The germline gives CDR1 MGHDK, CDR2 SYGVNS. The CDR3 DNA sequence: TGTGCCAGCAGTGGGACAGGGAGTTGGGAGCAGTACTTC. Protein sequence: CASSGTGSWEQYF.

This clonotype appeared many times. This chain uses TRBV7-2 with TRBJ1-2; TRBD1 matches at 8 bases. The junction had 4 bases not matched to a gene; V was cut back by 2 bases and J by 2 bases. Looked up from germline, CDR1 is SGHTA and CDR2 is FQGNSA. CDR3 length: 15 residues. The CDR3: CASSLQGAENYGYTF. The CDR3 bases are TGTGCCAGCAGCTTACAGGGGGCCGAAAACTATGGCTACACCTTC.

J is TRBJ1-1 and V is TRBV6-6, with D possibly TRBD1 on 6 matching bases. Trimming left V 5 bases short and J 1 base short, with 14 bases between. Germline V gene lookup returns CDR1 MNHNY and CDR2 SVGAGI (reference sequence). This CDR3 has 15 residues. The CDR3 here is CASSVTGTTNTEAFF. CDR3 in DNA: TGTGCCAGCAGTGTAACCGGGACAACGAACACTGAAGCTTTCTTT.

This clonotype was recorded a few times. The chain combines TRBV5-1 with TRBJ2-5; D is unclear. In germline, CDR1 is SGHRS, CDR2 YFSETQ. V lost 5 bases and J 1 base, leaving 9 bases between the germline ends. This CDR3 comprises 13 residues. CDR3 sequence: CASRSIGQETQYF. As DNA, the CDR3 is TGCGCCAGCAGGAGTATCGGCCAAGAGACCCAGTACTTC. Combining the CDR3 with reference TRBV5-1 and TRBJ2-5 gives the whole variable domain KAGVTQTPRYLIKTRGQQVTLSCSPISGHRSVSWYQQTPGQGLQFLFEYFSETQRNKGNFPGRFSGRQFSNSRSEMNVSTLELGDSALYLCASRSIGQETQYFGPGTRLLVL.

This clonotype was counted a few times. V and J are TRBV10-3 and TRBJ2-7, with 9 bases that match TRBD2. Germline V CDR1 and CDR2: ENHRY, SYGVKD. V was clipped by 10 bases and J by 3 bases; unmatched bases: 13. The CDR3 has 15 amino acids. The chain's CDR3 is CATRGQREVYYEQYF. CDR3 DNA: TGTGCCACCCGCGGGCAGCGGGAGGTATACTACGAGCAGTACTTC.

J is TRBJ2-2 and V is TRBV6-1; TRBD2 matches 12 bases. CDR1 MNHNS and CDR2 SASEGT come from the germline V gene. CDR3 length: 17 residues. J was trimmed by 4 bases and V by 6 bases; bases with no gene match: 9. DNA of the CDR3: TGTGCCAGCAGATACGGACTAGCGGGGACCTCCACCGGGGAGCTGTTTTTT. Protein sequence: CASRYGLAGTSTGELFF.